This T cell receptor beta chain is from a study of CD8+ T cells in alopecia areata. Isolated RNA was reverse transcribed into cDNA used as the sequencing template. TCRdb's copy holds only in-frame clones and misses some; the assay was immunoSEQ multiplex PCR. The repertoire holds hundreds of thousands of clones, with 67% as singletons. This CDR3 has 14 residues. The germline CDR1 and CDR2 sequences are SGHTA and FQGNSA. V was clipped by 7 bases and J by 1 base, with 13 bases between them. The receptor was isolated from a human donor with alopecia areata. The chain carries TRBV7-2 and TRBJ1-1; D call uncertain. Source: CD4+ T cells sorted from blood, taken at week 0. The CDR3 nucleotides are TGTGCCAGCACCCACCCTCTCGGGAACACTGAAGCTTTCTTT. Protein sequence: CASTHPLGNTEAFF. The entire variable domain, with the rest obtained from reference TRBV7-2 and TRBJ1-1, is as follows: GAGVSQSPSNKVTEKGKDVELRCDPISGHTALYWYRQSLGQGLEFLIYFQGNSAPDKSGLPSDRFSAERTGGSVSTLTIQRTQQEDSAVYLCASTHPLGNTEAFFGQGTRLTVV.